This is a list of T cell receptor beta chains from one sample in a study of blood T cells in healthy people across ages. Each CDR3 protein gets one entry after TCRdb re-called the 5' RACE reads with MiXCR. The data contain about 970,000 distinct CDR3 sequences, roughly half of them seen just once; the ten biggest clones take up 20% to 25%. Sample: blood. These receptors all come from a woman aged 55 to 70 in good health. Both conserved end residues are part of each CDR3. Fields, in order: D gene, V gene, clone size, CDR3 protein. The D gene is left open where the match is weak. For some rows the clone size is stated as once, few or many, or as a class when expanded; others skip it.

D gene: -
V gene: TRBV7-2
clone size: -
CDR3 protein: CASSLGPGASTDTQYF

D gene: TRBD2
V gene: TRBV5-1
clone size: few
CDR3 protein: CASSSSTSVAYEQYF

D gene: -
V gene: TRBV14
clone size: -
CDR3 protein: CASSQERVTEQYF

D gene: -
V gene: TRBV4-1
clone size: few
CDR3 protein: CASSPGWKTDTQYF

D gene: -
V gene: TRBV7-8
clone size: -
CDR3 protein: CASSLAGGWTTEAFF

D gene: TRBD2
V gene: TRBV20-1
clone size: once
CDR3 protein: CSAASAGLYEQYF

D gene: TRBD2
V gene: TRBV5-1
clone size: few
CDR3 protein: CASRGGSSNEQFF

D gene: -
V gene: TRBV20-1
clone size: -
CDR3 protein: CSARVYGNTGELFF

D gene: -
V gene: TRBV6-6
clone size: -
CDR3 protein: CASSYSLADTQYF

D gene: TRBD2
V gene: TRBV6-2/TRBV6-3
clone size: few
CDR3 protein: CASSRLASGIYEQYF

D gene: -
V gene: TRBV27
clone size: -
CDR3 protein: CASSQRPRGETQYF

D gene: -
V gene: TRBV2
clone size: many
CDR3 protein: CASSERAGPSYEQYF

D gene: TRBD2
V gene: TRBV6-5
clone size: few
CDR3 protein: CASRTSGSYEQFF

D gene: -
V gene: TRBV5-1
clone size: few
CDR3 protein: CASSYVGGTPGEQFF

D gene: TRBD1
V gene: TRBV20-1
clone size: few
CDR3 protein: CSVSAQGLAEKLFF

D gene: -
V gene: TRBV10-3
clone size: -
CDR3 protein: CAIGSRQETQYF

D gene: -
V gene: TRBV3-1
clone size: few
CDR3 protein: CASSQAFGYTF

D gene: -
V gene: TRBV20-1
clone size: -
CDR3 protein: CSASTVQETQYF

D gene: -
V gene: TRBV4-2
clone size: -
CDR3 protein: CASSQSGEVDYEQYF

D gene: TRBD1
V gene: TRBV11-2
clone size: -
CDR3 protein: CASSFRPGTDLYGYTF

D gene: TRBD1
V gene: TRBV12-3/TRBV12-4
clone size: few
CDR3 protein: CASKKDRAETQYF

D gene: -
V gene: TRBV3-1
clone size: -
CDR3 protein: CASSAVGPSASTDTQYF

D gene: TRBD1
V gene: TRBV7-8
clone size: -
CDR3 protein: CANSPYPTGPFAEAFF

D gene: TRBD1
V gene: TRBV5-1
clone size: -
CDR3 protein: CASSLVTGALKRYTF

D gene: -
V gene: TRBV12-3/TRBV12-4
clone size: -
CDR3 protein: CASSFGFATDTQYF

D gene: TRBD2
V gene: TRBV24-1
clone size: few
CDR3 protein: CATSTTSGGAQYF

D gene: -
V gene: TRBV7-7
clone size: -
CDR3 protein: CASSWGFYNEQFF

D gene: TRBD2
V gene: TRBV20-1
clone size: few
CDR3 protein: CSASPGSSGDEQFF

D gene: -
V gene: TRBV20-1
clone size: -
CDR3 protein: CSGAGRVRNEQFF

D gene: -
V gene: TRBV29-1
clone size: few
CDR3 protein: CSVEFRAGSSYEQYF

D gene: -
V gene: TRBV2
clone size: -
CDR3 protein: CASSALYGYEQYF

D gene: -
V gene: TRBV7-2
clone size: few
CDR3 protein: CASSLGWVAAKNIQYF

D gene: -
V gene: TRBV27
clone size: -
CDR3 protein: CASSYFDEQYF

D gene: TRBD2
V gene: TRBV14
clone size: -
CDR3 protein: CASSRSGLAGNYEQYF

D gene: -
V gene: TRBV4-3
clone size: -
CDR3 protein: CASSQHPGTLNSPLHF

D gene: -
V gene: TRBV27
clone size: few
CDR3 protein: CASRILRDPPLNYEQYF

D gene: -
V gene: TRBV27
clone size: -
CDR3 protein: CASNPDYTYTDTQYF

D gene: TRBD1
V gene: TRBV28
clone size: -
CDR3 protein: CASSITGGAESPLHF

D gene: TRBD1
V gene: TRBV6-5
clone size: -
CDR3 protein: CASSYSRTGSDEQYF

D gene: -
V gene: TRBV20-1
clone size: -
CDR3 protein: CSASPLSGGSYEQYF

D gene: -
V gene: TRBV5-6
clone size: -
CDR3 protein: CASSTGTPNEKLFF

D gene: -
V gene: TRBV6-5
clone size: -
CDR3 protein: CAGSPSRRVSNEQYF

D gene: TRBD1
V gene: TRBV20-1
clone size: -
CDR3 protein: CSGDRLNYEQYF

D gene: -
V gene: TRBV12-3/TRBV12-4
clone size: -
CDR3 protein: CASSLNRYFDGYTF

D gene: -
V gene: TRBV4-1
clone size: few
CDR3 protein: CASSHIQGYEQYF

D gene: -
V gene: TRBV29-1
clone size: -
CDR3 protein: CSVETGNIQYF

D gene: TRBD2
V gene: TRBV18
clone size: -
CDR3 protein: CASSPPTSGLKNIQYF

D gene: -
V gene: TRBV28
clone size: few
CDR3 protein: CASQTGRVYEQYF